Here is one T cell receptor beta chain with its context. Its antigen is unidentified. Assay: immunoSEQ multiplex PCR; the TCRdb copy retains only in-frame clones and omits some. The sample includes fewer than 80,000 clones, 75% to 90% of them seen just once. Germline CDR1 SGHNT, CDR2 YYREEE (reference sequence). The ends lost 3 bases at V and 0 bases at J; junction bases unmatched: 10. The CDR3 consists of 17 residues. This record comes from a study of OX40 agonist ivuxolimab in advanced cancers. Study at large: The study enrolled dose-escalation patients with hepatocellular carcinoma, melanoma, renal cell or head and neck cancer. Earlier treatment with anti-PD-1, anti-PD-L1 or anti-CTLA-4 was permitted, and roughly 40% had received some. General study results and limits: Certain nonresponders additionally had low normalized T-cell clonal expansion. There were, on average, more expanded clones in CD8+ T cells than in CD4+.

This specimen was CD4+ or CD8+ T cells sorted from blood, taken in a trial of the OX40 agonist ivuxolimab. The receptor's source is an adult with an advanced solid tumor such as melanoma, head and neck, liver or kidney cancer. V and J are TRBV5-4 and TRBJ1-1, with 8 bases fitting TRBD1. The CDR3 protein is CASSSDRGDYMNTEAFF. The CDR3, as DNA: TGTGCCAGCAGCTCTGACAGGGGCGATTACATGAACACTGAAGCTTTCTTT. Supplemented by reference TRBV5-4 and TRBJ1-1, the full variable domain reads ETGVTQSPTHLIKTRGQQVTLRCSSQSGHNTVSWYQQALGQGPQFIFQYYREEENGRGNFPPRFSGLQFPNYSSELNVNALELDDSALYLCASSSDRGDYMNTEAFFGQGTRLTVV.